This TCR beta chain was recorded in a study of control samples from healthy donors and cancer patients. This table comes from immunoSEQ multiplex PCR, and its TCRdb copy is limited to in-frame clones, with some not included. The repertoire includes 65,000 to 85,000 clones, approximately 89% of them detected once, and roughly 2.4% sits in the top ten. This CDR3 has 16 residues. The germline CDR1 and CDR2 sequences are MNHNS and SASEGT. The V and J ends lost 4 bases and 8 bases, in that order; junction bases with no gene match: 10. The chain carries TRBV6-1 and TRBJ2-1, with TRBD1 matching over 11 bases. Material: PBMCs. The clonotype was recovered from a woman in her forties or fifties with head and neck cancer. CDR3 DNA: TGTGCCAGCAGTGGGAGGACAGGGGGCCGGGTCGATGAGCAGTTCTTC. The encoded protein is CASSGRTGGRVDEQFF.